This TCR beta chain was sequenced for a study of CD8+ T cells in alopecia areata. Study at large: Administration of oral tofacitinib to treated patients was at 5 to 10 mg twice daily. Study-wide results and caveats: Sequence data from scalp samples additionally include resident alphabeta T cells of normal skin. Tofacitinib significantly reduced both scalp clonality and expanded CD8+ clones among the top 100. Clonality in lesional scalp, especially alopecia totalis/universalis, exceeded that of normal scalp.

Extracted RNA was reverse transcribed, and the resulting cDNA served as sequencing template. Generated by immunoSEQ multiplex PCR, the TCRdb table keeps only in-frame clones and is missing some. The table includes roughly 100,000 clones, 44% detected once. The CDR3 covers 15 residues. Germline trimming cut 1 base from V and 4 bases from J; bases unmatched to any gene: 7. Per germline, CDR1 SGHTA and CDR2 FQGTGA. Treatment in this sample: oral pan-JAK inhibitor, 5-10 mg twice daily. With regard to this clone: The antigen is undetermined.

The chain links TRBV7-3 to TRBJ2-7, with 7 bases identical to TRBD1. The TCR comes from a human donor with alopecia areata. Source: CD8+ T cells sorted from blood, taken at week 24, from a patient treated with tofacitinib. DNA of the CDR3: TGTGCCAGCAGCTTAAGGTCAGGGGGTTCATACGAGCAGTACTTC. Amino acid sequence: CASSLRSGGSYEQYF.